This T cell receptor (beta chain) was found in a study of T cells in Graves' hyperthyroidism and ophthalmopathy (dated by TCRdb to about 2019). Background for the entire study: Peripheral blood was collected at initial diagnosis, before any treatment. To identify TCR V-J signatures that set the groups apart, the researchers used a discovery cohort of 100 patients, made up of roughly 45 with Graves' ophthalmopathy and around 58 with stable Graves' hyperthyroidism. Prospective prediction of ophthalmopathy was tested in an independent validation cohort consisting of roughly 20 hyperthyroidism patients and over 15 patients who later progressed to ophthalmopathy. For training and testing, the 100 or so patients in the discovery cohort were randomly divided in a 7:3 ratio. The study also compared thyroid tissue and blood T-cell repertoires from five or six Graves' hyperthyroidism patients. Following sampling, methimazole starting at 30 mg daily was given to hyperthyroidism patients, and high-dose intravenous methylprednisolone was given to ophthalmopathy patients. The paper describes TCR Vbeta CDR3 sequencing of 130 to 150 peripheral blood samples, made up of 43 ophthalmopathy patients, some 76 hyperthyroidism patients and 17 progressor patients. Summary of the overall study and its limitations: No statistical method was used to set the sample size in advance, and investigators knew the group allocation. During validation, the model predicted progression to ophthalmopathy a median of approximately 6.5 months ahead of onset, with roughly 65% sensitivity and 72.22% specificity. A 13 V-J signature model separated ophthalmopathy from stable hyperthyroidism, with roughly 88% sensitivity and 81.08% specificity in cross-validation and 80%/75% in testing. Blood samples also contained most of the expanded thyroid clonotypes (frequency above 0.001), which suggests that blood repertoires may reflect thyroid immune responses.

The germline V gene yields SGHDN for CDR1 and FVKESK for CDR2. The CDR3 holds 15 amino acids from the cysteine to the phenylalanine. The retained sequence is limited to the CDR3, 45 bases, with the frame set at the first base. Here V drops 1 base and J drops 5 bases, and the junction holds 3 bases not matched to any gene. As to this clonotype: The antigen this receptor binds is unknown. The sample holds no much larger clone one base away, and base qualities are not on file.

Hyperthyroidism patients were newly diagnosed, had a disease duration of under 2 months, and were aged 18 to 65 years. Exclusion was applied to patients with uncontrolled infections, other autoimmune diseases, pregnancy or lactation. Diagnoses relied on clinical symptoms, serum thyroxine and TRAb, thyroid ultrasound and orbital computed tomography. For progressor patients, blood was drawn at the first diagnosis of hyperthyroidism, before any ophthalmopathy symptoms had appeared. Ficoll-Paque density gradient centrifugation was used to isolate PBMCs from around 10 ml of fresh peripheral blood. Patients classed as progressors first received a Graves' hyperthyroidism diagnosis and then went on to develop ophthalmopathy during follow-up. Total RNA was extracted with Trizol reagent, and quality was checked on an Agilent 2100 Bioanalyzer. The TCR beta CDR3 regions were amplified from the RNA transcripts. For the first round of RT-PCR on the TCR CDR3, the HTBI primer set was used together with the Qiagen OneStep RT-PCR kit. Libraries were constructed in a second round of multiplex PCR, after which size selection and purification were carried out. Sequencing of the libraries was done on an Illumina HiSeq2000 using paired-end 100 bp reads. The original pipeline was this. SOAPnuke was used to process the raw data, throwing out any read that contained adapters or uncalled bases, had a mean Phred below 15, or lacked an exact constant-primer or identifier match. COPE v1.2.5 was used to merge the high-quality paired reads, and each unique nucleotide sequence was defined as a clonotype. MiTCR v1.1 was used to align the clonotypes against IMGT TRBV, TRBD and TRBJ reference segments. The analysis included only V-J combinations with a frequency above 0.0001, which together covered over 98% of the repertoires. A TCS score was defined as the ratio between F50 (clonal expansion) and ExV (chaos), using BLOSUM62-based TCRdist between CDR3 peptides within each V-J. Welch's t-statistics and random forest reduced around 520 V-J features to 13, which were used in a naive Bayes classifier (R e1071). The raw public data were reprocessed by TCRdb itself: fastp quality trimming at Q25, MiXCR clonotype calling, in-frame beta chains only. Rows matching on CDR3 protein sequence are summarized as one entry with the most common DNA and genes. The V and J calls come from TCRdb's annotation, not from the publication. This sample gives hundreds of thousands of distinct CDR3 sequences in total; roughly 14% of them show up just once. In total, the top ten clones hold almost 6% of the sample.

The clonotype originates from a woman aged 30 to 39 with Graves' hyperthyroidism that later progressed to Graves' ophthalmopathy. The rearranged segments are TRBV14 and TRBJ2-5, with 11 middle bases fitting TRBD1. Sequenced sample: blood. The CDR3 protein is CASSQARTGGETQYF. In nucleotides, the sequence is TGTGCCAGCAGCCAAGCCCGGACAGGGGGCGAGACCCAGTACTTC.